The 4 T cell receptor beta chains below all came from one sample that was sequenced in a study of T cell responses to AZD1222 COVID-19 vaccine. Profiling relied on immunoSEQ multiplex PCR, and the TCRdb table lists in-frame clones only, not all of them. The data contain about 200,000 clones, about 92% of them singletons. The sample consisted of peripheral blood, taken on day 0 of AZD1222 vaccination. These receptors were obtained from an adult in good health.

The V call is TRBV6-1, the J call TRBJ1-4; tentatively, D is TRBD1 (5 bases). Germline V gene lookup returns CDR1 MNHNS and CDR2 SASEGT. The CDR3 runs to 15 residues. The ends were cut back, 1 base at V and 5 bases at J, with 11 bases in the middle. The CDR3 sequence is CASSEGSGENEKLFF. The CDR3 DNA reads TGTGCCAGCAGTGAAGGGTCGGGGGAAAATGAAAAACTGTTTTTT.

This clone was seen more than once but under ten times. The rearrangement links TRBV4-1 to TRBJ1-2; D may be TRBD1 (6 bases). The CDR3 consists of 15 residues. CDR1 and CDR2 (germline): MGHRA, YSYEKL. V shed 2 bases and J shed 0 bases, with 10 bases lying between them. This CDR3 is CASSQRDKSNYGYTF. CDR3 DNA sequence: TGCGCCAGCAGCCAACGGGACAAATCTAACTATGGCTACACCTTC.

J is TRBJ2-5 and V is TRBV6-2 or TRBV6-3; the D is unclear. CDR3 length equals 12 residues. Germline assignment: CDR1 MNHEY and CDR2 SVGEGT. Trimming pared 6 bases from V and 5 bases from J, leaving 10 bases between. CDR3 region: CASSPSDETQYF. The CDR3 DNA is TGTGCCAGCAGCCCCAGTGACGAGACCCAGTACTTC.

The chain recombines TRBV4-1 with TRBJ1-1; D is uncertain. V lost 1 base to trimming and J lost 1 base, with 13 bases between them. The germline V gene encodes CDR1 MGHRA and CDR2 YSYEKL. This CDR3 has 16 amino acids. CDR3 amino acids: CASSQGHGVPNTEAFF. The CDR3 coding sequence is TGCGCCAGCAGCCAAGGGCACGGGGTCCCGAACACTGAAGCTTTCTTT.